This T cell receptor (beta chain) was captured in a study of regulatory T cells in long-lasting Graves disease. Study-level results: Patients with persistent Graves' had lower TCR diversity than newly diagnosed patients.

Documented time point: newly diagnosed GD, antithyroid drugs for less than 3 months. Isolated PBMC RNA provided the starting material for the TCR library. Library construction for TCR beta used iRepertoire HTBI primers and Arm-PCR of CDR3 regions. TCRdb reanalysed the multiplex PCR reads using MiXCR and keeps one entry per CDR3 protein. The sample shows 300,000 to 400,000 distinct CDR3 sequences, 16% of them seen only once. This CDR3 contains 14 residues. Germline loops: CDR1 SGHAT, CDR2 FQNNGV. V lost 6 bases, J lost 5 bases, and 16 bases lay in between. This clonotype was counted many times. What it binds is unknown. These sequences were also reported in another study, on T cells in Graves' hyperthyroidism and ophthalmopathy. Per that paper: Hyperthyroidism, newly diagnosed and lasting under 2 months, affected patients aged 18 to 65. The primer set for the first-round RT-PCR of the TCR CDR3 was HTBI.

The input for sequencing was peripheral blood mononuclear cells (PBMCs), taken at new diagnosis, from a patient treated with antithyroid drugs. The chain has TRBV11-2 and TRBJ2-5; tentative D call: TRBD1 (6 bases). The TCR sequence derives from a man aged 35 to 55 with Graves disease. CDR3 coding DNA: TGTGCCAGCAGTTTCCGGGACAACGGGGAGACCCAGTACTTC. It specifies CASSFRDNGETQYF.